Listed below are T cell receptor beta chains from one sample, sequenced in a study of CD8+CD57+ T cells in acquired aplastic anemia. TCRdb re-derived calls from the reads in MiXCR, one entry per CDR3 protein. The sample includes about 160,000 distinct CDR3 sequences, about 70% seen only once; the top ten take around 45%. The sequenced sample consisted of sorted CD4+, CD8+, or CD8+CD57+ T cells (not recorded which) from PBMCs. The receptors were gathered from a human donor with aplastic anemia. The CDR3 runs from the conserved cysteine through the conserved F or W. A D gene is named only where the DNA matches it firmly. For some rows the clone size is stated as once, few or many, or as a class when expanded; others skip it.

15 | TRBD1 | TRBJ1-2 | TRBV29-1 | few | CSVGGRDRGKYGYTF | TGCAGCGTTGGGGGTCGGGACAGGGGGAAGTATGGCTACACCTTC
18 | TRBD1 | TRBJ1-3 | TRBV14 | . | CASSHPDRGPYSGNTIYF | TGTGCCAGCAGCCATCCCGACAGGGGGCCATACTCTGGAAACACCATATATTTT
17 | TRBD1 | TRBJ1-2 | TRBV7-9 | . | CASSPLTGGTASGGYTF | TGTGCCAGCAGCCCCCTTACAGGGGGAACCGCGAGCGGTGGCTACACCTTC
15 | TRBD2 | TRBJ2-7 | TRBV5-1 | . | CASSAGVLAAYEQYF | TGCGCCAGCAGCGCGGGGGTACTAGCGGCCTACGAGCAGTACTTC
11 | . | TRBJ1-2 | TRBV5-1 | . | CARDRNYGYTF | TGCGCCAGGGACAGAAACTATGGCTACACCTTC
16 | . | TRBJ1-6 | TRBV2 | . | CASSDPSGGPNSPLHF | TGTGCCAGCAGTGATCCGAGTGGGGGACCCAATTCACCCCTCCACTTT
15 | TRBD1 | TRBJ2-7 | TRBV7-9 | . | CASSNRQGVTYEQYF | TGTGCCAGCAGCAATCGACAGGGGGTAACCTACGAGCAGTACTTC
15 | . | TRBJ2-1 | TRBV29-1 | . | CSVEGYQWDSSEQFF | TGCAGCGTTGAGGGTTACCAGTGGGACTCGAGTGAGCAGTTCTTC
14 | TRBD1 | TRBJ1-2 | TRBV5-1 | . | CASSSDRVDYGYTF | TGCGCCAGCAGCTCGGACAGGGTCGACTATGGCTACACCTTC
14 | . | TRBJ2-7 | TRBV20-1 | . | CSANHGETSYEQYF | TGCAGTGCCAACCACGGCGAAACATCCTACGAGCAGTACTTC
17 | TRBD2 | TRBJ2-7 | TRBV4-1 | . | CASSQTSGGAIGYEQYF | TGCGCCAGCAGCCAGACTAGCGGGGGGGCGATTGGTTACGAGCAGTACTTC
13 | . | TRBJ2-1 | TRBV12-3/TRBV12-4 | . | CASSLNSNNEQFF | TGTGCCAGCAGTTTAAACTCAAACAATGAGCAGTTCTTC
16 | . | TRBJ1-1 | TRBV14 | once | CASSQATGREATEAFF | TGTGCCAGCAGCCAAGCGACGGGCAGGGAGGCCACTGAAGCTTTCTTT
15 | TRBD1 | TRBJ2-1 | TRBV25-1 | once | CASSEGQGTYNEQFF | TGTGCCAGCAGTGAGGGACAGGGCACCTACAATGAGCAGTTCTTC
12 | . | TRBJ1-1 | TRBV10-3 | . | CAIREAGWKAFF | TGTGCCATCAGGGAAGCTGGGTGGAAGGCTTTCTTT
14 | . | TRBJ2-1 | TRBV7-8 | once | CASSLASEYNEQFF | TGTGCCAGCAGCTTAGCGTCAGAGTACAATGAGCAGTTCTTC
15 | TRBD1 | TRBJ2-1 | TRBV20-1 | . | CSARLLQGEYNEQFF | TGCAGTGCTCGCCTTTTACAGGGGGAGTACAATGAGCAGTTCTTC
15 | TRBD1 | TRBJ1-3 | TRBV25-1 | . | CASSDRDRGGNTIYF | TGTGCCAGCAGTGACAGAGACAGGGGTGGAAACACCATATATTTT
12 | . | TRBJ2-7 | TRBV24-1 | . | CATSDRPYEQYF | TGTGCCACCAGTGACCGACCCTACGAGCAGTACTTC
11 | . | TRBJ1-1 | TRBV6-1 | . | CASSEAQETFF | TGTGCCAGCAGTGAAGCGCAGGAAACATTCTTT
11 | . | TRBJ1-2 | TRBV28 | . | CASSYGYGYTF | TGTGCCAGCAGTTACGGCTATGGCTACACCTTC
13 | . | TRBJ1-1 | TRBV6-4 | . | CAIAGRMNTEAFF | TGTGCCATCGCTGGAAGGATGAACACTGAAGCTTTCTTT
12 | . | TRBJ2-7 | TRBV7-9 | . | CASSHPPGEQYF | TGTGCCAGCAGCCACCCTCCAGGCGAGCAGTACTTC
14 | . | TRBJ1-1 | TRBV6-1 | . | CASSDARKGTEAFF | TGTGCCAGCAGTGACGCCCGCAAGGGCACTGAAGCTTTCTTT
18 | TRBD2 | TRBJ2-1 | TRBV10-1 | . | CASSELAGGPGIDNEQFF | TGCGCCAGCAGTGAACTAGCGGGAGGGCCGGGTATAGACAATGAGCAGTTCTTC
14 | . | TRBJ1-3 | TRBV19 | . | CATSRGGPGNTIYF | TGTGCCACCTCCCGGGGGGGGCCTGGAAACACCATATATTTT
17 | TRBD1 | TRBJ2-2 | TRBV7-6 | once | CASSISRDRANTGELFF | TGTGCCAGCAGCATAAGCCGGGACAGGGCGAACACCGGGGAGCTGTTTTTT
15 | TRBD2 | TRBJ2-3 | TRBV24-1 | . | CATNVAGGGPDTQYF | TGTGCCACCAATGTAGCGGGGGGCGGACCAGATACGCAGTATTTT
16 | . | TRBJ1-3 | TRBV2 | . | CASSDSRAGIGNTIYF | TGTGCCAGCAGTGATTCAAGGGCAGGCATAGGAAACACCATATATTTT
14 | . | TRBJ1-1 | TRBV6-4 | . | CASSVTAGTTEAFF | TGTGCCAGCAGTGTGACAGCGGGCACCACTGAAGCTTTCTTT
15 | . | TRBJ2-3 | TRBV5-1 | once | CASSLRGASTDTQYF | TGCGCCAGCAGCTTGAGGGGGGCGAGCACAGATACGCAGTATTTT
15 | . | TRBJ1-2 | TRBV20-1 | . | CSAWGSGGGDYGYTF | TGCAGTGCTTGGGGCAGTGGTGGGGGGGACTATGGCTACACCTTC
12 | . | TRBJ2-1 | TRBV20-1 | . | CSVASSYNEQFF | TGCAGCGTTGCGAGCTCCTACAATGAGCAGTTCTTC
14 | TRBD2 | TRBJ2-7 | TRBV10-3 | many | CAISPAGGPYEQYF | TGTGCCATCAGTCCAGCGGGAGGGCCTTACGAGCAGTACTTC
14 | TRBD1 | TRBJ1-6 | TRBV20-1 | . | CSALPGTGDSPLHF | TGCAGTGCCTTGCCCGGGACAGGGGATTCGCCCCTCCACTTT
13 | TRBD1 | TRBJ1-5 | TRBV20-1 | few | CSASGGEGQPQHF | TGCAGTGCGTCAGGGGGCGAGGGTCAGCCCCAGCATTTT
14 | . | TRBJ2-5 | TRBV7-9 | . | CASSQRGYQETQYF | TGTGCCAGCAGCCAAAGAGGGTATCAAGAGACCCAGTACTTC
14 | . | TRBJ2-2 | TRBV7-9 | . | CASSQSADTGELFF | TGCGCCAGCAGCCAATCGGCGGACACCGGGGAGCTGTTTTTT
12 | . | TRBJ1-6 | TRBV5-1 | once | CASSLPNPPLHF | TGTGCCAGCAGCTTGCCTAATCCACCCCTCCACTTT
17 | . | TRBJ2-2 | TRBV5-1 | . | CASSLGRWGTNTGELFF | TGCGCCAGCAGCTTGGGTCGGTGGGGGACGAACACCGGGGAGCTGTTTTTT
14 | TRBD1 | TRBJ1-5 | TRBV4-1 | many | CASSGDRAPQPQHF | TGCGCCAGCAGCGGGGACAGGGCTCCTCAGCCCCAGCATTTT
14 | . | TRBJ2-2 | TRBV19 | . | CASSIGGNTGELFF | TGTGCCAGTAGTATCGGGGGAAACACCGGGGAGCTGTTTTTT
13 | TRBD1 | TRBJ1-1 | TRBV29-1 | . | CSVGQGLNTEAFF | TGCAGCGTTGGACAGGGCCTGAACACTGAAGCTTTCTTT
14 | . | TRBJ1-2 | TRBV29-1 | . | CSLDLQDGIGGYTF | TGCAGCCTTGATCTGCAGGATGGTATCGGTGGCTACACCTTC
13 | . | TRBJ2-3 | TRBV24-1 | . | CATSVSGADTQYF | TGTGCCACCAGTGTAAGTGGGGCAGATACGCAGTATTTT
13 | . | TRBJ1-1 | TRBV20-1 | . | CSAKLDRASLAFF | TGCAGTGCTAAGCTAGACAGAGCTTCGTTGGCTTTCTTT
11 | . | TRBJ1-1 | TRBV10-1 | . | CASSGGTEAFF | TGCGCCAGCAGTGGGGGTACTGAAGCTTTCTTT
13 | . | TRBJ1-5 | TRBV29-1 | . | CSVEYARNQPQHF | TGCAGCGTTGAATACGCACGCAATCAGCCCCAGCATTTT
15 | TRBD2 | TRBJ2-7 | TRBV6-2/TRBV6-3 | many | CASQREGASSYEQYF | TGTGCCTCCCAAAGGGAGGGCGCGAGCTCCTACGAGCAGTACTTC
15 | TRBD2 | TRBJ2-3 | TRBV25-1 | . | CASSRGGGITDTQYF | TGTGCCAGCAGCCGGGGGGGGGGGATCACAGATACGCAGTATTTT
18 | TRBD2 | TRBJ2-1 | TRBV5-5 | once | CASSPRGLAEVHHNEQFF | TGTGCCAGCAGCCCCCGAGGACTAGCGGAGGTTCACCACAATGAGCAGTTCTTC